This record concerns one TCR beta chain sequence. Trimming removed 3 bases from V and 1 base from J; junction bases left unmatched: 3. The CDR3 has 15 amino acids. Germline loops: CDR1 SGHTA, CDR2 FQGNSA. This sample stems from a study of blood T cell repertoires in COVID-19. Turning to the study itself: Sites in the United States, Italy and Spain provided acute and convalescent COVID-19 samples. The analysed material was cDNA or gDNA that came from T cells, B-cell-depleted T cells, or PBMCs.

As processed by the authors: Estimates of nucleated cell counts were drawn from the amplification of reference gene primers. Here immunoSEQ multiplex PCR was the method, and the copy in TCRdb shows in-frame clones only, minus some. V and J calls plus clone size are reproduced from that table; the DNA served to infer D and trimming. The table lists about 76,000 clones, 86% of them singletons. The chain is built from TRBV7-2 and TRBJ2-5, with TRBD1 matching 9 bases. Input material: peripheral blood. The receptor was derived from a human donor in a cohort sampled during active COVID-19. The CDR3 coding sequence is TGTGCCAGCAGCTTGGGACAGGGTGGCCAAGAGACCCAGTACTTC. This translates into CASSLGQGGQETQYF.